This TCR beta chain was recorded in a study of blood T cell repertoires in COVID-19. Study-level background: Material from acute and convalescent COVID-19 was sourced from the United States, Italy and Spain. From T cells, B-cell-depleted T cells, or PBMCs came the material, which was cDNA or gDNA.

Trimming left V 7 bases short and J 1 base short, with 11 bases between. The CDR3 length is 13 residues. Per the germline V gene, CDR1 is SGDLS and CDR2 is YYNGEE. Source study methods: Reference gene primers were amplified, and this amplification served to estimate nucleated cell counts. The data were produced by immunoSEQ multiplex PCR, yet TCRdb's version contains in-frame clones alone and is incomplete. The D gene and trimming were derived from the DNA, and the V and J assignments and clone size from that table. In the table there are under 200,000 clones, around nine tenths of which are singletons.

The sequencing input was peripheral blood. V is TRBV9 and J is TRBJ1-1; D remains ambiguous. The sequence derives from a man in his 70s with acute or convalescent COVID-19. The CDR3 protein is CASQRDTNTEAFF. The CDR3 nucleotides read TGTGCCAGCCAACGTGACACGAACACTGAAGCTTTCTTT. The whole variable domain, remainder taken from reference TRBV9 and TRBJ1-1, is DSGVTQTPKHLITATGQRVTLRCSPRSGDLSVYWYQQSLDQGLQFLIQYYNGEERAKGNILERFSAQQFPDLHSELNLSSLELGDSALYFCASQRDTNTEAFFGQGTRLTVV.